Presented here are 15 T cell receptor beta chains from one specimen sequenced in a study of technical replicates of blood from several donors. Generated by immunoSEQ multiplex PCR, the TCRdb table keeps only in-frame clones and is missing some. The sample includes some 82,000 clones, roughly 93% of them seen just once. The sample taken for sequencing was T cells isolated from PBMCs. These TCRs come from a human donor in good health.

The chain couples TRBV5-4 to TRBJ1-4; no clear D. Trimming pared 0 bases from V and 3 bases from J, leaving 6 bases between. The CDR3 totals 14 residues. The germline gives CDR1 SGHNT, CDR2 YYREEE (reference sequence). The CDR3 DNA is TGTGCCAGCAGCTTGGGACTCCCTAATGAAAAACTGTTTTTT. Its protein product is CASSLGLPNEKLFF.

This chain joins TRBV5-6 and TRBJ2-7, with D tentatively TRBD1 (5 bases). The CDR3 spans 15 residues. Germline V lookup: CDR1 SGHDT, CDR2 YYEEEE. V was trimmed by 6 bases and J by 7 bases, leaving 23 bases between them. The DNA of the CDR3 is TGTGCCAGCACCCCTTCGTTTGGGGCCTTGGGGGAGCAGTACTTC. Its protein is CASTPSFGALGEQYF. The entire variable domain, with the rest obtained from reference TRBV5-6 and TRBJ2-7, is as follows: DAGVTQSPTHLIKTRGQQVTLRCSPKSGHDTVSWYQQALGQGPQFIFQYYEEEERQRGNFPDRFSGHQFPNYSSELNVNALLLGDSALYLCASTPSFGALGEQYFGPGTRLTVT.

The CDR3 nucleotides are TGTGCCAGTAGTGTGGACAGGACCTACGAGCAGTACTTC. Its translation is CASSVDRTYEQYF. The chain joins TRBV19 to TRBJ2-7; 7 bases are a match to TRBD1. Germline lookup yields CDR1 LNHDA and CDR2 SQIVND (reference sequence). This CDR3 is built from 13 residues. J lost 2 bases, V lost 5 bases, and 3 bases had no gene match.

The CDR3 loop reads CASSLESARSYEQYF. Here the CDR3 DNA reads TGTGCCAGCAGCTTGGAGTCTGCGAGGTCCTACGAGCAGTACTTC. V is TRBV5-4 and J is TRBJ2-7; D is uncertain. This CDR3 contains 15 residues. Germline assignment: CDR1 SGHNT and CDR2 YYREEE (reference sequence). V was pared by 0 bases and J by 1 base, with 11 bases between.

V is TRBV2 and J is TRBJ2-1, with 13 bases matching TRBD2. Trimming took 7 bases from V and 7 from J; bases not matched to a gene: 4. Germline CDR1 SNHLY, CDR2 FYNNEI. The CDR3 totals 14 residues. This CDR3 reads CASIGLAGANEQFF. In DNA, the CDR3 is TGTGCCAGCATTGGACTAGCGGGAGCAAATGAGCAGTTCTTC.

This chain joins TRBV13 and TRBJ1-2, with a possible D match to TRBD1 (6 bases). The CDR3 runs to 15 residues. Germline CDR1 and CDR2: PRHDT and FYEKMQ (reference sequence). With 2 bases removed from V and 3 bases from J, the gap between germline ends came to 13 bases. CDR3 nucleotide sequence: TGTGCCAGCAGCTTACTCGAGGACAGTCACTATGGCTACACCTTC. It yields the protein CASSLLEDSHYGYTF.

This sequence joins TRBV28 and TRBJ2-5, with D possibly TRBD2 on 5 matching bases. This CDR3 spans 12 amino acids. V shed 2 bases and J shed 6 bases, with 7 bases lying between them. The germline CDR1 and CDR2 sequences are MDHEN and SYDVKM. CDR3 amino acids: CASSLEGQTQYF. CDR3 DNA: TGTGCCAGCAGTTTAGAGGGCCAGACCCAGTACTTC.

This chain joins TRBV7-9 and TRBJ2-7, with TRBD1 identical over 7 bases. The J segment lost 0 bases and the V segment lost 4 bases, leaving 6 bases of the junction unmatched. Germline CDR1 reads SEHNR; CDR2 reads FQNEAQ (reference sequence). The CDR3 totals 15 residues. CDR3 sequence (DNA): TGTGCCAGCAGCTACCAGACAGGGTTCTCCTACGAGCAGTACTTC. It specifies CASSYQTGFSYEQYF.

The chain links TRBV27 to TRBJ2-7; D gene unclear. The length of the CDR3 is 16 residues. V gave up 2 bases and J gave up 0 bases, with 14 bases separating them. Looked up from germline, CDR1 is MNHEY and CDR2 is SMNVEV (reference sequence). CDR3 region: CASSLTVRWSSYEQYF. The CDR3 nucleotides read TGTGCCAGCAGTTTAACGGTTAGGTGGAGCTCCTACGAGCAGTACTTC.

The chain carries TRBV7-2 and TRBJ2-3; possibly TRBD2 for D (5 bases). CDR1 SGHTA and CDR2 FQGNSA come from the germline V gene. This CDR3 is built from 13 residues. Trimming pared 1 base from V and 3 bases from J, leaving 5 bases between. The CDR3 spells CASSLGGTDTQYF. Here the CDR3 DNA reads TGTGCCAGCAGCTTAGGAGGGACAGATACGCAGTATTTT.

The chain has TRBV30 and TRBJ2-7; 12 positions agree with TRBD2. V lost 1 base to trimming and J lost 2 bases; unmatched junction nucleotides: 0. Germline V gene sequence: CDR1 GTSNPN, CDR2 SVGIG (reference sequence). The CDR3 spans 14 residues. The CDR3 sequence is CAWSGTSGAYEQYF. Here the CDR3 DNA reads TGTGCCTGGAGTGGGACTAGCGGGGCCTACGAGCAGTACTTC.

The chain uses TRBV19 and TRBJ2-3; 7 bases fit TRBD1. Germline CDR1 reads LNHDA; CDR2 reads SQIVND (reference sequence). The CDR3 runs 14 residues. After removal of 10 bases from V and 0 bases from J, the junction contained 7 bases not matched to a gene. CDR3 loop: CATERTGSTDTQYF. The CDR3 nucleotides are TGTGCCACGGAAAGGACAGGTAGCACAGATACGCAGTATTTT.

The rearrangement links TRBV5-6 to TRBJ2-7; D is ambiguous. The CDR3 runs to 13 residues. The germline V and J ends were trimmed by 0 bases and 2 bases, with 6 bases remaining between them. Germline assignment: CDR1 SGHDT and CDR2 YYEEEE. CDR3 in amino acids: CASSLGLTYEQYF. The CDR3 DNA reads TGTGCCAGCAGCTTGGGACTTACCTACGAGCAGTACTTC.

CDR3: CASRFGGNYGYTF. Written as DNA, the CDR3 is TGTGCCAGTAGGTTCGGCGGAAACTATGGCTACACCTTC. This chain uses TRBV19 with TRBJ1-2; D is unresolved. This CDR3 spans 13 amino acids. Per the germline V gene, CDR1 is LNHDA and CDR2 is SQIVND (reference sequence). V gave up 6 bases and J gave up 2 bases, with 10 bases separating them.

This chain uses TRBV2 with TRBJ2-3, with 7 positions matching TRBD1. CDR3 length equals 14 residues. V shed 8 bases, J shed 0 bases, and the junction held 5 bases outside the gene matches. Germline CDR1 SNHLY, CDR2 FYNNEI. Here the CDR3 DNA reads TGTGCCAGCGGGACAGAGACTAGCACAGATACGCAGTATTTT. Translation gives CASGTETSTDTQYF.